Listed below are T cell receptor beta chains from one sample, sequenced in a study of identical twins. In TCRdb, the 5' RACE reads were re-called with MiXCR into one record per CDR3 protein. This table holds hundreds of thousands of distinct CDR3 sequences, roughly 6.2% found once. Sequenced input: naive T cells sorted from blood. The source of these receptors is a man younger than 30 in good health. Each CDR3 is given with its conserved first and last residue. Fields, in order: J gene, V gene, clone size, CDR3 length, D gene, CDR3 protein, CDR3 DNA. D genes are given only for firm matches. Rows give clone size only sometimes, using once, few, many, or a class for an expanded clone.

j_call: TRBJ2-1
v_call: TRBV6-1
clone_size: many
cdr3_length: 15
d_call: -
cdr3_aa: CASSPPGRWSNEQFF
cdr3_nt: TGTGCCAGCAGTCCACCGGGACGTTGGAGCAATGAGCAGTTCTTC

j_call: TRBJ2-7
v_call: TRBV9
clone_size: -
cdr3_length: 17
d_call: -
cdr3_aa: CASKRETGTPPDYEQYF
cdr3_nt: TGTGCCAGCAAACGAGAAACCGGGACCCCTCCGGACTACGAGCAGTACTTC

j_call: TRBJ2-1
v_call: TRBV23-1
clone_size: -
cdr3_length: 14
d_call: -
cdr3_aa: CAPRCRPARNEQFF
cdr3_nt: TGCGCCCCTCGTTGTCGGCCAGCCCGCAATGAGCAGTTCTTC

j_call: TRBJ2-7
v_call: TRBV29-1
clone_size: many
cdr3_length: 13
d_call: -
cdr3_aa: CSVEEPPNREQYF
cdr3_nt: TGCAGCGTTGAGGAGCCGCCTAACCGCGAGCAGTACTTC

j_call: TRBJ2-7
v_call: TRBV20-1
clone_size: few
cdr3_length: 14
d_call: TRBD2
cdr3_aa: CSAKRLAGYYEQYF
cdr3_nt: TGCAGTGCTAAGAGACTAGCGGGGTACTACGAGCAGTACTTC

j_call: TRBJ2-1
v_call: TRBV12-3/TRBV12-4
clone_size: many
cdr3_length: 14
d_call: -
cdr3_aa: CASSLGVPPGEQFF
cdr3_nt: TGTGCCAGCAGTTTGGGAGTTCCACCGGGGGAGCAGTTCTTC

j_call: TRBJ1-5
v_call: TRBV20-1
clone_size: few
cdr3_length: 13
d_call: -
cdr3_aa: CSASIAEDQPQHF
cdr3_nt: TGCAGTGCTAGCATCGCCGAGGATCAGCCCCAGCATTTT

j_call: TRBJ2-5
v_call: TRBV29-1
clone_size: many
cdr3_length: 14
d_call: -
cdr3_aa: CSVSPRDIQETQYF
cdr3_nt: TGCAGCGTTAGTCCCCGGGACATACAAGAGACCCAGTACTTC

j_call: TRBJ1-1
v_call: TRBV12-3/TRBV12-4
clone_size: many
cdr3_length: 15
d_call: -
cdr3_aa: CASSFAIGGPPSAFF
cdr3_nt: TGTGCCAGCAGTTTCGCGATTGGGGGGCCTCCCTCTGCTTTCTTT

j_call: TRBJ2-1
v_call: TRBV24-1
clone_size: few
cdr3_length: 14
d_call: -
cdr3_aa: CATSDLAARNEQFF
cdr3_nt: TGTGCCACCAGTGATTTGGCGGCGAGGAATGAGCAGTTCTTC

j_call: TRBJ2-7
v_call: TRBV20-1
clone_size: many
cdr3_length: 13
d_call: TRBD1
cdr3_aa: CSAEQGASYEQYF
cdr3_nt: TGCAGTGCTGAACAGGGGGCTTCCTACGAGCAGTACTTC

j_call: TRBJ2-3
v_call: TRBV24-1
clone_size: -
cdr3_length: 13
d_call: -
cdr3_aa: CATSDPLGDTQYF
cdr3_nt: TGTGCCACCAGTGATCCACTAGGGGATACGCAGTATTTT

j_call: TRBJ1-2
v_call: TRBV6-5
clone_size: few
cdr3_length: 15
d_call: -
cdr3_aa: CASSYEPNPDGVMAF
cdr3_nt: TGTGCCAGCAGTTACGAGCCGAACCCGGACGGGGTAATGGCCTTC

j_call: TRBJ2-1
v_call: TRBV7-2
clone_size: many
cdr3_length: 11
d_call: -
cdr3_aa: CASSIDGGQFF
cdr3_nt: TGTGCCAGCAGCATCGACGGGGGGCAGTTCTTC

j_call: TRBJ2-2
v_call: TRBV7-9
clone_size: many
cdr3_length: 15
d_call: TRBD2
cdr3_aa: CASTLGGRNTGELFF
cdr3_nt: TGTGCCAGCACTCTCGGCGGGAGGAACACCGGGGAGCTGTTTTTT

j_call: TRBJ2-1
v_call: TRBV24-1
clone_size: many
cdr3_length: 16
d_call: TRBD2
cdr3_aa: CATSDPVAGGGNEQFF
cdr3_nt: TGTGCCACCAGTGATCCTGTAGCGGGAGGGGGGAATGAGCAGTTCTTC

j_call: TRBJ1-5
v_call: TRBV9
clone_size: few
cdr3_length: 15
d_call: TRBD1
cdr3_aa: CASSVGQGWNQPQHF
cdr3_nt: TGTGCCAGCAGCGTAGGACAGGGTTGGAATCAGCCCCAGCATTTT

j_call: TRBJ2-5
v_call: TRBV20-1
clone_size: few
cdr3_length: 15
d_call: TRBD1
cdr3_aa: CSAPKPQGAGETQYF
cdr3_nt: TGCAGTGCTCCCAAGCCACAGGGGGCGGGGGAGACCCAGTACTTC

j_call: TRBJ1-1
v_call: TRBV25-1
clone_size: many
cdr3_length: 16
d_call: -
cdr3_aa: CASTARRGGTNTEAFF
cdr3_nt: TGTGCCAGCACGGCTCGGCGAGGGGGGACGAACACTGAAGCTTTCTTT

j_call: TRBJ2-1
v_call: TRBV6-5
clone_size: many
cdr3_length: 18
d_call: TRBD2
cdr3_aa: CASSYSLIRLAGDNEQFF
cdr3_nt: TGTGCCAGCAGTTACTCCTTAATCCGACTAGCGGGAGACAATGAGCAGTTCTTC

j_call: TRBJ2-1
v_call: TRBV29-1
clone_size: many
cdr3_length: 15
d_call: -
cdr3_aa: CSVVDGRAPSYEQFF
cdr3_nt: TGCAGCGTTGTGGATGGGCGTGCCCCAAGCTATGAGCAGTTCTTC

j_call: TRBJ2-5
v_call: TRBV5-1
clone_size: -
cdr3_length: 16
d_call: TRBD2
cdr3_aa: CASSFLTSGGGQTQYF
cdr3_nt: TGCGCCAGCAGCTTTCTGACTAGCGGGGGGGGACAGACCCAGTACTTC

j_call: TRBJ2-7
v_call: TRBV7-8
clone_size: many
cdr3_length: 12
d_call: -
cdr3_aa: CASSLRSDEQYF
cdr3_nt: TGTGCCAGCAGCTTACGAAGTGACGAGCAGTACTTC

j_call: TRBJ2-5
v_call: TRBV10-2
clone_size: few
cdr3_length: 14
d_call: -
cdr3_aa: CASSWVRSQETQYF
cdr3_nt: TGCGCCAGCAGTTGGGTACGCAGCCAAGAGACCCAGTACTTC

j_call: TRBJ2-7
v_call: TRBV13
clone_size: many
cdr3_length: 13
d_call: -
cdr3_aa: CASSMGLDYEQYF
cdr3_nt: TGTGCCAGCAGCATGGGACTCGATTACGAGCAGTACTTC

j_call: TRBJ1-4
v_call: TRBV20-1
clone_size: -
cdr3_length: 15
d_call: -
cdr3_aa: CSARGYSSANEKLFF
cdr3_nt: TGCAGTGCTAGAGGGTACAGCTCGGCTAATGAAAAACTGTTTTTT

j_call: TRBJ2-1
v_call: TRBV20-1
clone_size: -
cdr3_length: 14
d_call: -
cdr3_aa: CSAPSPSSYNEQFF
cdr3_nt: TGCAGTGCACCCTCTCCGAGCTCCTACAATGAGCAGTTCTTC